This TCR beta chain was identified in a study of T-cell memory formation after mild COVID-19. Study-level information: Clustering of TCRs was largely donor specific. Study-level findings and limits: Balance between CD4 and CD8 was seen in clones contracting day 15 to 85, and a CD4+ lean was seen in later expanders. Specificity for SARS-CoV-2 was not confirmed among the second-wave clones peaking on day 37.

Worth noting for this clonotype: Antigen specificity is unknown.

TCRdb recomputed calls from the 5' RACE reads with MiXCR, one row per CDR3 protein. The sample shows 400,000 to 500,000 distinct CDR3 sequences, more than 20% of them seen only once. CDR1 and CDR2 from the germline V gene are SGHVS and FQNEAQ. V lost 5 bases and J lost 6, with 14 bases in between. This CDR3 has 13 amino acids. The clonotype comes from an adult woman who had mild COVID-19 (a few samples of this study predate the infection). Cell type and time point are not known. The chain recombines TRBV7-8 with TRBJ2-7, with D possibly matching TRBD1 (5 bases). Sequences were obtained from PBMCs or a T cell subset sorted from them (not recorded which). The CDR3: CASSINQGSEQYF. The CDR3 nucleotides read TGTGCCAGCAGCATAAACCAGGGTTCCGAGCAGTACTTC.